A single sample is the source of the 21 T cell receptor beta chains below, sequenced in a study of control samples from healthy donors and cancer patients. The method was immunoSEQ multiplex PCR; TCRdb's version includes in-frame clones alone and lacks a portion of them. The table lists roughly 80,000 clones, 70% to 90% of them singletons. The sequenced material came from PBMCs. The origin of the receptors is a woman aged 60-75 years with head and neck cancer.

The rearrangement uses TRBV4-2 and TRBJ2-7, with a possible D match to TRBD2 (5 bases). The CDR3 has 15 residues. V lost 1 base to trimming and J lost 2 bases, with 12 bases between them. Looked up from germline, CDR1 is LGHNA and CDR2 is YNFKEQ. CDR3 coding DNA: TGTGCCAGCAGCCAAGTGGGCGGGCCGACCTACGAGCAGTACTTC. Translation gives CASSQVGGPTYEQYF.

Comments on this clone: One junction end does not reproduce the germline sequence, and a read error may be involved. The chain uses TRBV30 and TRBJ2-7; a possible D gene is TRBD2 (6 bases). Germline values: CDR1 GTSNPN, CDR2 SVGIG (reference sequence). The CDR3 consists of 12 residues. CDR3 in DNA: TGTGCATGGACCGGGAGCTCCTACGAGCAGTACTTC. Residues: CAWTGSSYEQYF.

Here the CDR3 DNA reads TGTGCCAGTAGTACCCCGGGTGGGGAGCAGTACTTC. Translating it yields CASSTPGGEQYF. The chain carries TRBV19 and TRBJ2-7; D remains unclear. The germline V gene has CDR1 LNHDA and CDR2 SQIVND (reference sequence). Between the trimmed V and J ends, which lost 4 bases and 7 bases, there was a span of 11 bases. This CDR3 has 12 residues.

The chain recombines TRBV7-9 with TRBJ2-1; TRBD2 aligns across 9 bases. Germline CDR1 reads SEHNR; CDR2 reads FQNEAQ (reference sequence). J was trimmed by 10 bases and V by 1 base; bases with no gene match: 8. The CDR3 runs 15 residues. Written as DNA, the CDR3 is TGTGCCAGCAGCTTAGATTCTAGCGGGGTGGTCGAGCAGTTCTTC. Its translation is CASSLDSSGVVEQFF.

This clone has just one count. The chain carries TRBV7-2 and TRBJ1-6; the match to TRBD1 covers 9 bases. Losses at the gene ends were 0 bases for V and 10 bases for J; bases not matched to a gene: 7. Looked up from germline, CDR1 is SGHTA and CDR2 is FQGNSA. This CDR3 has 16 residues. CDR3 in DNA: TGTGCCAGCAGCTTAGCGAAGGGACAGGGTTGGTCACCCCTCCACTTT. Its protein is CASSLAKGQGWSPLHF.

The chain is built from TRBV11-3 and TRBJ2-3, with 14 bases lining up with TRBD2. CDR3 size: 19 residues. Losses at the gene ends were 5 bases for V and 1 base for J; bases not matched to a gene: 11. CDR1 is SGHNT, CDR2 YENEEA, per germline. As DNA, the CDR3 is TGTGCCAGCAGCAAGACTAGCGGGAGGGCCGGGTTGGGCACAGATACGCAGTATTTT. It encodes CASSKTSGRAGLGTDTQYF.

V and J are TRBV2 and TRBJ2-2; D call uncertain. The CDR3 spans 12 residues. Germline assignment: CDR1 SNHLY and CDR2 FYNNEI. Trimming pared 8 bases from V and 1 base from J, leaving 5 bases between. The CDR3 DNA is TGTGCCAGCCACAGGAACACCGGGGAGCTGTTTTTT. It encodes CASHRNTGELFF. The full variable domain, with the rest looked up from reference TRBV2 and TRBJ2-2, is EPEVTQTPSHQVTQMGQEVILRCVPISNHLYFYWYRQILGQKVEFLVSFYNNEISEKSEIFDDQFSVERPDGSNFTLKIRSTKLEDSAMYFCASHRNTGELFFGEGSRLTVL.

This clone is medium-sized. The gene calls are TRBV21-1 and TRBJ2-7; the table's D call TRBD1 went unverified against the DNA. TRBV21-1 is annotated as a pseudogene. The CDR3 covers 18 residues. CDR3 in amino acids: CASSKATGRGKTTYEQYF. The CDR3 DNA reads as TGTGCCAGCAGCAAAGCGACAGGGAGAGGAAAGACAACCTACGAGCAGTACTTC.

The J gene is TRBJ2-3, the V gene TRBV7-3; 14 nucleotides agree with TRBD2. The junction had 9 bases not matched to a gene; V was cut back by 5 bases and J by 2 bases. In germline, CDR1 is SGHTA, CDR2 FQGTGA. The length of the CDR3 is 18 residues. In nucleotides, the CDR3 is TGTGCCAGCAGCCAGTCCGGGACTAGCGGGAGATCCACAGATACGCAGTATTTT. Its protein product is CASSQSGTSGRSTDTQYF.

The chain has TRBV6-2 or TRBV6-3 and TRBJ2-7, with 10 bases identical to TRBD1. The trim removed 5 bases at V and 7 bases at J, leaving 5 bases unmatched. Germline loops: CDR1 MNHEY, CDR2 SVGEGT. This CDR3 spans 13 amino acids. The CDR3 DNA follows: TGTGCCAGCAGTAGCGACAGGGGGCGGGAGCAGTACTTC. This sequence encodes CASSSDRGREQYF.

The rearrangement links TRBV20-1 to TRBJ2-7, with TRBD1 matching over 10 bases. The V and J ends lost 3 bases and 3 bases, in that order; junction bases with no gene match: 8. Germline CDR1 DFQATT, CDR2 SNEGSKA (reference sequence). The CDR3 is 15 residues long. CDR3 sequence reads: CSASGTGDGFYEQYF. In DNA form, the CDR3 reads TGCAGTGCTAGTGGGACAGGGGATGGGTTCTACGAGCAGTACTTC.

The chain is built from TRBV7-8 and TRBJ1-3, with 9 bases matching TRBD1. Germline V gene lookup returns CDR1 SGHVS and CDR2 FQNEAQ. V shed 5 bases, J shed 2 bases, and the junction held 7 bases outside the gene matches. This CDR3 spans 16 amino acids. CDR3 residues: CASSRDRTGAGNTIYF. DNA of the CDR3: TGTGCCAGCAGCCGAGATAGGACAGGGGCTGGAAACACCATATATTTT.

The chain employs TRBV30 and TRBJ1-6; tentative D call: TRBD1 (5 bases). The V and J ends lost 4 bases and 9 bases respectively, with 16 bases between them. Germline lookup yields CDR1 GTSNPN and CDR2 SVGIG (reference sequence). CDR3 length: 14 amino acids. In nucleotides, the CDR3 is TGTGCCTGGACCGGTATCCAGGGAGGTTCACCCCTCCACTTT. Encoded protein: CAWTGIQGGSPLHF.

The rearrangement uses TRBV15 and TRBJ2-3; TRBD1 agrees at 7 bases. Trimming at V came to 6 bases and at J to 0 bases, leaving 6 bases not matched to a gene. This CDR3 spans 15 amino acids. The germline V gene has CDR1 LNHNV and CDR2 YYDKDF (reference sequence). In DNA, the CDR3 is TGTGCCACCAGAACGGGACAGCAGAGCACAGATACGCAGTATTTT. Translating it yields CATRTGQQSTDTQYF.

The chain carries TRBV25-1 and TRBJ2-3; 7 positions agree with TRBD1. Germline CDR1 is MGHDK and CDR2 is SYGVNS. The length of the CDR3 is 15 residues. J was trimmed by 2 bases and V by 7 bases; bases with no gene match: 9. The CDR3 reads CASMRTTGHTDTQYF. CDR3 coding DNA: TGTGCCAGCATGCGAACGACAGGGCACACAGATACGCAGTATTTT.

V usage is TRBV28 and J usage is TRBJ1-4, with D unresolved. This CDR3 contains 15 residues. V gave up 5 bases and J gave up 11 bases, with 21 bases separating them. The germline gives CDR1 MDHEN, CDR2 SYDVKM. Written as DNA, the CDR3 is TGTGCCAGCAGTCTCCGACCGATAACCCCCCAGAAACTGTTTTTT. This gives the protein CASSLRPITPQKLFF.

The chain carries TRBV20-1 and TRBJ1-2, with D possibly TRBD1 on 6 matching bases. Germline lookup yields CDR1 DFQATT and CDR2 SNEGSKA (reference sequence). The CDR3 runs to 13 residues. Between the trimmed V and J ends, which lost 3 bases and 4 bases, there was a span of 12 bases. For the CDR3, the DNA is TGCAGTGCTAGTCTCCCAGGGGTCTATGGCTACACCTTC. It translates to CSASLPGVYGYTF.

The V and J genes are TRBV24-1 and TRBJ2-1; a weak D match, TRBD1 (6 bases). Between the trimmed V and J ends, which lost 1 base and 6 bases, there was a span of 12 bases. CDR1 is KGHDR and CDR2 is SFDVKD in the germline V gene. The CDR3 spans 15 residues. The CDR3 bases are TGTGCCACCAGTGATTTCAGGGGCAGGTCCAATGAGCAGTTCTTC. Amino acids: CATSDFRGRSNEQFF.

The gene calls are TRBV19 and TRBJ1-4, with D perhaps TRBD1 (5 bases). The CDR3 is 13 residues long. From germline, CDR1 is LNHDA and CDR2 SQIVND (reference sequence). The V end was cut by 4 bases, the J end by 6 bases, with 9 bases between. In nucleotides, the CDR3 is TGTGCCAGTAGTAGGGACCTCGATGAAAAACTGTTTTTT. Translation: CASSRDLDEKLFF.

The chain combines TRBV6-2 or TRBV6-3 with TRBJ2-7, with 9 nucleotides matching TRBD2. The CDR3 length is 14 residues. The V segment lost 5 bases and the J segment 7 bases; nucleotides outside the gene matches: 9. Germline-derived CDR1 and CDR2 are MNHEY and SVGEGT. This chain's CDR3 is CASSKAGGPREQYF. DNA for the CDR3: TGTGCCAGCAGTAAGGCGGGAGGGCCTCGGGAGCAGTACTTC.

This clone was seen just once. The chain combines TRBV5-5 with TRBJ2-7; no clear D. Deletions cut 0 bases from V and 2 bases from J, with 3 bases between. CDR3 length: 12 amino acids. In germline, CDR1 is SGHKS, CDR2 YYEKEE (reference sequence). CDR3 sequence: CASSLGTYEQYF. The CDR3 DNA sequence: TGTGCCAGCAGCTTGGGAACCTACGAGCAGTACTTC.